This entry lists 23 T cell receptor beta chains sequenced from one sample in a study of control samples from healthy donors and cancer patients. Only in-frame clones appear in the TCRdb table, and some are missing; sequencing was by immunoSEQ multiplex PCR. Among around 58,000 clones listed, approximately 85% were seen once. The sequenced sample was blood. The receptors derive from a man in his fifties or sixties in good health.

The J gene is TRBJ2-2, the V gene TRBV28; D remains ambiguous. Germline assignment: CDR1 MDHEN and CDR2 SYDVKM. V was clipped by 7 bases and J by 5 bases, with 14 bases between them. This CDR3 has 14 amino acids. CDR3 in amino acids: CASTLPSRTGELFF. In DNA, the CDR3 is TGTGCCAGCACCCTGCCCTCGAGGACCGGGGAGCTGTTTTTT.

The V gene is TRBV30, the J gene TRBJ1-5, with no clear D. With 5 bases removed from V and 3 bases from J, the gap between germline ends came to 8 bases. There are 12 residues in the CDR3. Germline-derived CDR1 and CDR2 are GTSNPN and SVGIG (reference sequence). DNA of the CDR3: TGTGCCTGGGGAGAGCCCAATCAGCCCCAGCATTTT. It encodes CAWGEPNQPQHF.

The rearrangement uses TRBV7-9 and TRBJ2-7; D is possibly TRBD2 (5 bases). Germline values: CDR1 SEHNR, CDR2 FQNEAQ (reference sequence). V was pared by 1 base and J by 6 bases, with 13 bases between. The CDR3 covers 14 residues. The CDR3 region is CASSLVLGLGEQYF. CDR3 nucleotides: TGTGCCAGCAGCTTAGTACTAGGGTTGGGCGAGCAGTACTTC. The full variable domain, rest sourced from reference TRBV7-9 and TRBJ2-7, is DTGVSQNPRHKITKRGQNVTFRCDPISEHNRLYWYRQTLGQGPEFLTYFQNEAQLEKSRLLSDRFSAERPKGSFSTLEIQRTEQGDSAMYLCASSLVLGLGEQYFGPGTRLTVT.

This clone has a single count. V is TRBV18 and J is TRBJ2-2; 7 bases align to TRBD1. CDR1 and CDR2 from the germline V gene are KGHSH and LQKENI. The length of the CDR3 is 18 residues. J was trimmed by 0 bases and V by 3 bases; bases with no gene match: 10. CDR3 sequence reads: CASSPTIQGPTNTGELFF. The CDR3 DNA reads TGTGCCAGCTCACCGACGATACAGGGGCCCACGAACACCGGGGAGCTGTTTTTT.

This chain connects TRBV6-2 or TRBV6-3 to TRBJ1-1, with 12 bases identical to TRBD1. Trimming removed 6 bases from V and 7 bases from J; junction bases left unmatched: 6. This CDR3 is built from 14 residues. CDR1 and CDR2 from the germline V gene are MNHEY and SVGEGT. The CDR3 DNA reads as TGTGCCAGCAGCAAGGGGACAGGGGGCATTGAAGCTTTCTTT. It specifies CASSKGTGGIEAFF.

The chain employs TRBV5-1 and TRBJ1-2; the match to TRBD1 covers 7 bases. The CDR3 spans 13 residues. Germline CDR1 SGHRS, CDR2 YFSETQ. V lost 4 bases and J lost 7; bases outside the gene matches: 7. The CDR3 bases are TGCGCCAGCAGCCTACAGGGGACGACTGGCTACACCTTC. Protein product: CASSLQGTTGYTF. The full variable domain, completed using reference TRBV5-1 and TRBJ1-2, is KAGVTQTPRYLIKTRGQQVTLSCSPISGHRSVSWYQQTPGQGLQFLFEYFSETQRNKGNFPGRFSGRQFSNSRSEMNVSTLELGDSALYLCASSLQGTTGYTFGSGTRLTVV.

The rearrangement links TRBV9 to TRBJ2-1, with 7 bases aligning to TRBD2. Per the germline V gene, CDR1 is SGDLS and CDR2 is YYNGEE. Germline trimming cut 1 base from V and 10 bases from J; bases unmatched to any gene: 2. The CDR3 is 12 amino acids. The CDR3 bases are TGTGCCAGCAGCGTATCCGGGAGGGAGCAGTTCTTC. This sequence encodes CASSVSGREQFF.

The chain is built from TRBV27 and TRBJ1-1; no clear D gene. Germline V gene lookup returns CDR1 MNHEY and CDR2 SMNVEV (reference sequence). V gave up 6 bases and J gave up 4 bases, with 15 bases separating them. The CDR3 runs 14 residues. CDR3 DNA: TGTGCCAGCAGGTCGGATGGGCGGATCACTGAAGCTTTCTTT. Translated, it gives CASRSDGRITEAFF.

The chain carries TRBV11-2 and TRBJ2-2; 7 positions match TRBD2. This CDR3 comprises 15 residues. Germline trimming cut 6 bases from V and 4 bases from J; bases unmatched to any gene: 8. Germline V lookup: CDR1 SGHAT, CDR2 FQNNGV. The CDR3 is CASSWASGGTGELFF. CDR3 sequence (DNA): TGTGCCAGCAGTTGGGCCTCGGGGGGCACCGGGGAGCTGTTTTTT.

The rearrangement uses TRBV5-6 and TRBJ1-4; TRBD1 agrees at 11 bases. Germline V lookup: CDR1 SGHDT, CDR2 YYEEEE. The CDR3 length is 15 residues. Trimming removed 0 bases from V and 8 bases from J; junction bases left unmatched: 3. The CDR3 reads CASSLAGTGGEKLFF. The CDR3 bases are TGTGCCAGCAGCTTGGCTGGGACAGGGGGAGAAAAACTGTTTTTT.

The chain has TRBV11-2 and TRBJ2-3; 8 bases line up with TRBD2. The germline V gene has CDR1 SGHAT and CDR2 FQNNGV. The CDR3 has 13 residues. The CDR3 is CITRLAGADTQYF. CDR3 nucleotide sequence: TGTATAACTCGGCTAGCGGGTGCAGATACGCAGTATTTT.

The chain recombines TRBV2 with TRBJ2-5; no definite D call. The CDR3 extends over 13 amino acids. The germline V and J ends were trimmed by 6 bases and 1 base, with 9 bases remaining between them. Per germline, CDR1 SNHLY and CDR2 FYNNEI. CDR3: CASRVWAQETQYF. The CDR3 DNA reads as TGTGCCAGCAGGGTTTGGGCCCAAGAGACCCAGTACTTC.

This chain links TRBV5-1 with TRBJ2-3; possibly TRBD1 for D (6 bases). Trimming took off 0 bases at V and 0 bases at J, with 11 bases between the two ends. Germline loops: CDR1 SGHRS, CDR2 YFSETQ. This CDR3 contains 16 residues. Written as DNA, the CDR3 is TGCGCCAGCAGCTTGGGGGGGCGAGACAGCACAGATACGCAGTATTTT. Amino acids: CASSLGGRDSTDTQYF.

This clone showed up just a few times. The rearrangement links TRBV6-6 to TRBJ1-5; 9 bases line up with TRBD1. This CDR3 spans 15 amino acids. Germline V gene data show CDR1 as MNHNY and CDR2 as SVGAGI (reference sequence). V lost 6 bases and J lost 1; bases outside the gene matches: 4. The CDR3 reads CASRSGTGSNQPQHF. CDR3 DNA: TGTGCCAGCAGGTCGGGGACAGGGAGCAATCAGCCCCAGCATTTT.

This sequence joins TRBV10-2 and TRBJ1-5; D uncertain. Germline lookup yields CDR1 WSHSY and CDR2 SAAADI. Trimming stripped 3 bases from V and 0 bases from J, with 6 bases between. The CDR3 totals 14 residues. In DNA form, the CDR3 reads TGCGCCAGCAGTGACCAGAATAGCAATCAGCCCCAGCATTTT. Amino acid sequence: CASSDQNSNQPQHF.

The chain employs TRBV19 and TRBJ1-1; TRBD1 is a possible D gene (6 bases). Germline-derived CDR1 and CDR2 are LNHDA and SQIVND (reference sequence). The CDR3 has 14 amino acids. V was clipped by 3 bases and J by 4 bases, with 12 bases between them. This CDR3 reads CASSISGAFTEAFF. The CDR3 nucleotides read TGTGCCAGTAGTATTTCAGGGGCCTTCACTGAAGCTTTCTTT.

The rearrangement uses TRBV6-5 and TRBJ2-7; D not resolved. The CDR3 sequence is 15 residues long. V lost 4 bases, J lost 2 bases, and 15 bases lay in between. CDR1 and CDR2 (germline): MNHEY, SVGAGI. The chain's CDR3 is CASSSLDVKTYEQYF. The CDR3 DNA reads as TGTGCCAGCAGTTCCCTGGACGTGAAAACCTACGAGCAGTACTTC.

This clone was picked up a small number of times. The CDR3 protein is CASSQETSASWNLNEQFF. The CDR3 DNA sequence: TGCGCCAGCAGCCAAGAAACGTCGGCTAGTTGGAACCTCAATGAGCAGTTCTTC. This chain links TRBV4-3 with TRBJ2-1; unclear D gene. CDR1 is LGHNA and CDR2 is YSLEER in the germline V gene. V lost 0 bases and J 6 bases, leaving 21 bases between the germline ends. The CDR3 has 18 amino acids.

The rearrangement joins TRBV2 to TRBJ2-3; D not resolved. With 6 bases removed from V and 3 bases from J, the gap between germline ends came to 13 bases. In germline, CDR1 is SNHLY, CDR2 FYNNEI. This CDR3 spans 14 amino acids. The CDR3 DNA follows: TGTGCCAGCAGCCCGACGACGGCGACAGATACGCAGTATTTT. This encodes CASSPTTATDTQYF.

This rearrangement joins TRBV19 to TRBJ1-1; D is uncertain. There are 13 residues in the CDR3. V was cut by 4 bases and J by 2 bases, with 8 bases left in between. Germline CDR1 is LNHDA and CDR2 is SQIVND (reference sequence). The CDR3 region is CASSKRTNTEAFF. The CDR3, as DNA: TGTGCCAGTAGTAAGCGTACAAACACTGAAGCTTTCTTT.

The gene calls are TRBV6-5 and TRBJ1-2, with TRBD1 as a possible D gene (6 bases). Germline CDR1 and CDR2: MNHEY and SVGAGI. V lost 7 bases, J lost 3 bases, and 12 bases lay in between. The CDR3 is 13 residues long. CDR3 sequence reads: CASTGGRYYGYTF. The CDR3 region has the DNA TGTGCCAGCACTGGGGGGCGGTACTATGGCTACACCTTC.

This chain uses TRBV7-2 with TRBJ1-1; no definite D call. Trimming removed 3 bases at V and 2 bases at J, with 16 bases between. This CDR3 spans 16 amino acids. Germline V gene data show CDR1 as SGHTA and CDR2 as FQGNSA. For the CDR3, the DNA is TGTGCCAGCAGCTTGATCCCGGCAGCTACTAACACTGAAGCTTTCTTT. It is translated as CASSLIPAATNTEAFF. Variable domain in full (rest from reference TRBV7-2 and TRBJ1-1): GAGVSQSPSNKVTEKGKDVELRCDPISGHTALYWYRQSLGQGLEFLIYFQGNSAPDKSGLPSDRFSAERTGGSVSTLTIQRTQQEDSAVYLCASSLIPAATNTEAFFGQGTRLTVV.

This chain links TRBV6-1 with TRBJ2-1; unclear D gene. The CDR3 spans 14 residues. Trimming stripped 2 bases from V and 0 bases from J, with 5 bases between. CDR1 is MNHNS and CDR2 is SASEGT in the germline V gene. Written as DNA, the CDR3 is TGTGCCAGCAGTGAACAGGACTCCTACAATGAGCAGTTCTTC. Protein sequence: CASSEQDSYNEQFF.